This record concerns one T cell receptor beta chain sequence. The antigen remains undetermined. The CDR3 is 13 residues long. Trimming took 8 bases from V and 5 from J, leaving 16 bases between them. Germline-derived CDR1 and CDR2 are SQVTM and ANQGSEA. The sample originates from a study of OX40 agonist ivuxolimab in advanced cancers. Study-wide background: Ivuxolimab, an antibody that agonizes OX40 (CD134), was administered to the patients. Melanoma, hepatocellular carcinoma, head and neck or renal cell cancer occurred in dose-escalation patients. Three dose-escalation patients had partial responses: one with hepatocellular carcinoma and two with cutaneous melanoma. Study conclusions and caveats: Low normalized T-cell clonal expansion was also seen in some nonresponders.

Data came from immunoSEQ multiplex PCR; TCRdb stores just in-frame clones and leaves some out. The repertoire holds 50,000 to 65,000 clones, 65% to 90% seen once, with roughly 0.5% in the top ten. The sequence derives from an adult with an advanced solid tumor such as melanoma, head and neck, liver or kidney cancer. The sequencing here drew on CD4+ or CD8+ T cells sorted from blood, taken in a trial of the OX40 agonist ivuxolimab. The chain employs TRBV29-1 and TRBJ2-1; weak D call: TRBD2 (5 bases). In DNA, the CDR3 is TGCAGCCTCAGCGGCTCCACTAACAATGAGCAGTTCTTC. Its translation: CSLSGSTNNEQFF.